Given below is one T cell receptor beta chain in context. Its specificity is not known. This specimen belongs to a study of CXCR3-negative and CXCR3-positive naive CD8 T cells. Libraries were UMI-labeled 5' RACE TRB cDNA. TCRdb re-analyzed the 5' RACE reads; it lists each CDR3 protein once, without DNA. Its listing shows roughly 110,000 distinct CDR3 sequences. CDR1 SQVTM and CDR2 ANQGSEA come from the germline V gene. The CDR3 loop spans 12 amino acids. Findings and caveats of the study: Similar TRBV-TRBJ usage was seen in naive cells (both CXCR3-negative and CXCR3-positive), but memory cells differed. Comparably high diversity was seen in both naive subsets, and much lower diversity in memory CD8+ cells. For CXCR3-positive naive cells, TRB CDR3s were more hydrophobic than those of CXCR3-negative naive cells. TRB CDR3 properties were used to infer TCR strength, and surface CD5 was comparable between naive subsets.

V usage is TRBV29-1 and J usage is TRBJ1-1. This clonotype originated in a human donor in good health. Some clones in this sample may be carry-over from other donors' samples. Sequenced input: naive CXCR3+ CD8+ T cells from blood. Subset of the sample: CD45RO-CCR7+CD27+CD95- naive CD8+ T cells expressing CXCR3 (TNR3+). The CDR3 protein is CSVVQGGTEAFF.